These 14 T cell receptor beta chains were all obtained from the same sample, sequenced in a study of cytomegalovirus exposure and HLA in healthy donors. In the PCR, 60 Vbeta and 13 Jbeta primers were used. The table came from immunoSEQ multiplex PCR; TCRdb's copy has only in-frame clones and leaves some out. This sample has 40,000 to 55,000 clones, with around 60% found just once. Sequencing used PBMCs. These receptors were taken from a man in his 60s in good health and CMV-seropositive.

The table lists this clone with a few counts. The chain combines TRBV18 with TRBJ1-5; TRBD1 matches 12 bases. The CDR3 loop spans 15 amino acids. V shed 9 bases and J 7 bases; nucleotides not matched to a gene: 10. The germline V gene has CDR1 KGHSH and CDR2 LQKENI. CDR3: CASSGTGGAAQPQHF. CDR3 DNA: TGTGCCAGTTCCGGGACAGGGGGCGCCGCCCAGCCCCAGCATTTT.

The chain carries TRBV23-1 and TRBJ1-4; the match to TRBD1 covers 12 bases. TRBV23-1 is flagged as an ORF with uncertain function. The ends lost 0 bases at V and 11 bases at J; junction bases unmatched: 7. This CDR3 has 16 amino acids. CDR3 loop: CASSQSVWDRGQKLFF. CDR3 sequence (DNA): TGCGCCAGCAGTCAATCGGTTTGGGACAGGGGGCAGAAACTGTTTTTT.

The chain combines TRBV21-1 with TRBJ1-1. TRBV21-1 constitutes a pseudogene. The CDR3 covers 19 residues. CDR3 sequence (DNA): TGTGCCAGCAGCTTTGTTGTTAGCGGTCCGGACTCCCCTAACACTGAAGCTTTCTTT. Its translation: CASSFVVSGPDSPNTEAFF.

The J gene is TRBJ2-3, the V gene TRBV4-3, with 8 bases lining up with TRBD2. Looked up from germline, CDR1 is LGHNA and CDR2 is YSLEER. Losses at the gene ends were 3 bases for V and 2 bases for J; bases not matched to a gene: 7. The CDR3 has 16 amino acids. DNA for the CDR3: TGCGCCAGCAGCCATCAATTAGCGGGATCCACAGATACGCAGTATTTT. This translates into CASSHQLAGSTDTQYF.

This clone has a handful of counts. The rearrangement uses TRBV27 and TRBJ1-5, with D uncertain. The CDR3 has 15 amino acids. V was clipped by 5 bases and J by 6 bases, with 17 bases between them. In germline, CDR1 is MNHEY, CDR2 SMNVEV (reference sequence). CDR3 sequence (DNA): TGTGCCAGCAGTCCCAAAGGAGGACTCGCTCAGCCCCAGCATTTT. Amino acids: CASSPKGGLAQPQHF.

The CDR3 is CASSQRAGFIDAGNTIYF. In nucleotides, the CDR3 is TGTGCCAGCAGCCAACGGGCAGGGTTTATAGACGCTGGAAACACCATATATTTT. The chain employs TRBV4-2 and TRBJ1-3, with D tentatively TRBD1 (5 bases). The CDR3 runs 18 residues. Germline V gives CDR1 LGHNA, CDR2 YNFKEQ. With 2 bases removed from V and 2 bases from J, the gap between germline ends came to 19 bases.

The V and J genes are TRBV7-9 and TRBJ2-2; tentative D call: TRBD1 (6 bases). Per germline, CDR1 SEHNR and CDR2 FQNEAQ (reference sequence). The ends were cut back, 4 bases at V and 1 base at J, with 10 bases in the middle. This CDR3 comprises 15 residues. The CDR3 nucleotides are TGTGCCAGCAGCTGGACGGGACAGAACACCGGGGAGCTGTTTTTT. It specifies CASSWTGQNTGELFF.

This chain's CDR3 is CASSPEGTSGTETQYF. The CDR3 nucleotides are TGTGCCAGCTCACCAGAAGGGACTAGCGGGACAGAGACCCAGTACTTC. V and J are TRBV18 and TRBJ2-5, with 13 bases aligning to TRBD2. Germline trimming cut 2 bases from V and 4 bases from J; bases unmatched to any gene: 4. The length of the CDR3 is 16 residues. Per germline, CDR1 KGHSH and CDR2 LQKENI.

The chain combines TRBV28 with TRBJ1-4; D might be TRBD1 (6 bases). Germline lookup yields CDR1 MDHEN and CDR2 SYDVKM. This CDR3 contains 15 residues. The V and J ends lost 8 bases and 10 bases respectively, with 23 bases between them. The CDR3 loop reads CASAMWAVGGGKLFF. CDR3 nucleotide sequence: TGTGCCAGCGCAATGTGGGCGGTAGGGGGTGGAAAACTGTTTTTT.

The rearrangement uses TRBV13 and TRBJ2-5; a possible D gene is TRBD2 (6 bases). Germline V CDR1 and CDR2: PRHDT, FYEKMQ (reference sequence). This CDR3 comprises 15 residues. The V gene lost 1 base and the J gene lost 5 bases, with 14 bases spanning the gap. CDR3 in DNA: TGTGCCAGCAGCTTAGAGCGAGAGGAGGGCGAGACCCAGTACTTC. This gives the protein CASSLEREEGETQYF. The whole variable domain, filled in from reference TRBV13 and TRBJ2-5, reads AAGVIQSPRHLIKEKRETATLKCYPIPRHDTVYWYQQGPGQDPQFLISFYEKMQSDKGSIPDRFSAQQFSDYHSELNMSSLELGDSALYFCASSLEREEGETQYFGPGTRLLVL.

This chain links TRBV29-1 with TRBJ2-1; 10 bases line up with TRBD1. V shed 7 bases, J shed 8 bases, and the junction held 11 bases outside the gene matches. The CDR3 sequence is 14 residues long. In germline, CDR1 is SQVTM, CDR2 ANQGSEA. CDR3 DNA: TGCAGCGCCTTCCCCGGGGACAGGGGCTATGAGCAGTTCTTC. This encodes CSAFPGDRGYEQFF.

This chain joins TRBV6-1 and TRBJ2-6; the D gene is possibly TRBD1 (5 bases). Germline CDR1 reads MNHNS; CDR2 reads SASEGT. V lost 3 bases, J lost 0 bases, and 6 bases lay in between. The CDR3 is made up of 15 amino acids. The CDR3 sequence: CASSDTGSGANVLTF. CDR3 in DNA: TGTGCCAGCAGTGATACAGGCTCTGGGGCCAACGTCCTGACTTTC.

The rearrangement uses TRBV19 and TRBJ2-1; 8 bases match TRBD2. The CDR3 covers 15 residues. V lost 2 bases and J lost 3; bases outside the gene matches: 3. The germline V gene encodes CDR1 LNHDA and CDR2 SQIVND (reference sequence). The CDR3 here is CASSISSGDYNEQFF. The CDR3 nucleotides are TGTGCCAGTAGTATAAGTAGCGGGGACTACAATGAGCAGTTCTTC.

The genes are TRBV19 and TRBJ1-2; D is perhaps TRBD1 (5 bases). Trimming removed 6 bases at V and 7 bases at J, with 15 bases between. CDR3 length: 13 amino acids. The germline V gene encodes CDR1 LNHDA and CDR2 SQIVND (reference sequence). The DNA for the CDR3 is TGTGCCAGTAGCACGACCACAGGCTCTGGCTACACCTTC. It encodes CASSTTTGSGYTF.